This TCR beta chain was retrieved from a study of cytomegalovirus exposure and HLA in healthy donors (dated by TCRdb to 2015 to 2018). Study-level background: According to an earlier analysis of 587 of the donors, about 190 million T cells yielded 117 million unique TCR beta sequences and more than 250 Gb of sequence data. Every discovery cohort repertoire had been produced on one sequencing platform. Typing coverage varied by locus: roughly 620-630 donors for A, B, C, DRB1 and DQB1; roughly 520 for DQA1; about 590 for DPA1; approximately 470 for DPB1. Of the approximately 370 genotyped donors, over 80% were placed in the genetic ancestry cluster associated with self-reported Caucasian donors. Four to six DR-DQ haplotypes were handled as single units for association and clustering, since linkage in the cohort was strong. In addition to the first cohort of approximately 670 subjects, a separate validation cohort of 100 to 150 different subjects was used. Alongside the repertoire data, information on donor age, sex, ethnicity and CMV serostatus was compiled. To predict cytomegalovirus infection status, the study combined high-throughput TCR immunosequencing, statistical association of individual TCRs with disease status, and machine learning. A later genetic analysis took genome-wide SNP genotypes for about 65% of the roughly 670 donors and used that subset as a discovery cohort. To decide whether each TCR beta V gene segment behaved as functional or pseudogenic, an earlier analysis of some 540 of the donors relied on high-throughput TCR beta sequencing. The study aimed to test whether signatures of past pathogen exposure could be identified by cataloging public T cell receptors. Class I and class II HLA loci were covered by the typing at four-digit resolution. An early release that covered more than 550 HLA-typed donors contained 300 to 350 gigabases of sequencing data and tens of millions of unique TCR sequences. To study patterns of TCR occurrence, a later analysis re-analyzed previously published TCR beta repertoires from around 700 donors and added high-resolution HLA genotyping. The later analysis used no new phenotypic data to find candidate immune exposures, relying instead on TCR beta sequences and their occurrence across donors. On average, around 240,000 unique TCR beta nucleotide sequences were sequenced per donor among some 430 genotyped donors of the cohort, with roughly 18% of those sequences being non-productive. The study profiled the T cell repertoires of about 720 subjects by immunosequencing and related them to cytomegalovirus serostatus.

The cohort was made up of about 610 healthy bone marrow donors. At the time of sampling, every cohort member was nominally healthy, though immune exposures that went unrecorded were likely present. The donor was CMV seronegative and belonged to the group of under 400 seronegative cohort members. A peripheral blood sample was provided by each donor, and peripheral blood mononuclear cells were used for TCR beta sequencing. The Qiagen DNeasy Blood Extraction Kit was used to extract genomic DNA from the blood cell samples. The CDR3 runs 14 residues from the cysteine to the phenylalanine. Only the CDR3 part of the read is kept: 42 bases, read in frame from the first base. The germline V gene provides CDR1 SGHRS and CDR2 YFSETQ. Trimming removed 2 bases from V and 5 bases from J; the gene matches leave 3 bases unexplained. This clone was counted a few times. Its binding antigen is unknown. Qualities for individual bases were not recorded, and no much larger clone is one base off. The sample contains more than one DNA sequence encoding this CDR3.

Library method: the immunoSEQ multiplex PCR assay. A mixture of 60 forward primers for TCR Vbeta segments and 13 reverse primers for TCR Jbeta segments was used in the multiplex PCR. A multiplex PCR assay on genomic DNA amplified the CDR3 region of rearranged TCR beta genes. On the Illumina HiSeq System, the amplified TCR beta libraries were sequenced as 87-base-pair reads. Per the original workflow: A later analysis tallied roughly 78 million unique TCR beta chains across the 610 or so repertoires, and approximately 12 million of those chains were shared by two or more donors. Raw reads were error-corrected and collapsed into unique sequences with a nearest-neighbor algorithm that merged closely related sequences to remove PCR and sequencing errors. Alignment of CDR3 sequences to IMGT reference sequences was used to assign V, D and J gene segments. For a sequence to be retained, a match of at least six nucleotides was required to both a V gene segment and a J gene segment. A rearrangement was called productive if the CDR3 had no stop codons and remained in frame with V and J, and every other rearrangement was called non-productive. CDR3 was defined according to IMGT convention as the region running from the second conserved V-encoded cysteine to the conserved J-encoded phenylalanine. The earlier analysis of about 610 of the donors excluded sequences that lacked an unambiguous match to a single V gene segment. An earlier analysis of about 600 of the donors called V segments functional above 56.7% productive rearrangements and segregating when the between-donor standard deviation exceeded 5%. A statistical classification framework was built for diagnosing cytomegalovirus status from the catalog of TCR beta chain sequences. V and J gene assignment, in a later analysis, came from comparing TCR nucleotide sequences with IMGT/GENE-DB human TR gene sequences. The TCRdist pipeline was used in a later analysis to assign CDR3 sequences and most-parsimonious VDJ recombination scenarios. A later analysis defined each TCR beta chain by its CDR3 amino acid sequence plus V-gene family, and excluded reads lacking a unique V-gene family. To address suspected cross-contamination and a sequencing artifact, a later analysis removed under 600 highly shared, low-generation-probability nucleotide sequences. In a later analysis, a clonal expansion index for each public chain was calculated from normalized within-repertoire ranks of inferred template counts. In a later analysis, generation probabilities were computed with a VDJ recombination model fitted to out-of-frame rearrangements, and the resulting probabilities were checked against IGoR. A later analysis scored TCR-TCR, TCR-HLA and TCR-CMV co-occurrence with hypergeometric tests, applying a repertoire-size bias correction to TCR pairs. False discovery rates were estimated in a later analysis by permuting HLA or CMV assignments 20 times. In a later analysis, co-occurring TCRs were grouped using DBSCAN, and TCRdist sequence similarity was added for clustering within HLA-allele-positive subsets. Repertoires with fewer than 30,000 or more than 120,000 public chains, plus five repertoires with anomalous nucleotide sharing, were excluded from co-occurrence clustering. The table comes from immuneACCESS by way of TCRdb, which keeps in-frame sequences with V and J called. Part of the clones is missing from these tables; in studies checked, under half for an unresolved V gene and the rest for unknown reasons. D and trimming come from the DNA, and the V and J calls and clone size come from that table. This sample lists about 170,000 clones; around 85% were detected once. The ten largest clones add up to about 2.5% of the sample.

The investigation overall reported the following: Because the 87-base-pair reads could not distinguish some IMGT-functional V segments, including TRBV6-2 and TRBV6-3, those segments were excluded. The authors suggested that the approach could potentially be extended to other disease states and immunological phenotypes. Most TCR sequences were seen in very few donors, while some public TCRs were found in many individuals. In a later genetic analysis, fewer N-insertions in productive TCRs were reported among donors in an Asian-associated ancestry cluster than the 666-donor mean. The classifier was reported to diagnose cytomegalovirus status with high specificity and sensitivity in both the original and validation cohorts. A total of fewer than 200 TCR beta chains were listed by the study as associated with cytomegalovirus. Assigning TCR associations to individual alleles was difficult when HLA alleles, especially DR and DQ, strongly co-occurred. Broadly in line with IMGT annotations, most TCR beta V segments showed up in productive rearrangements about 90% or about 30% of the time in an earlier analysis of 587 of the donors. According to a later analysis, parvovirus B19, influenza, CMV and Epstein-Barr virus appeared linked to several top co-occurrence clusters. In a later analysis, the rate of TCR association differed among HLA loci, with DRB1 alleles having the most associated TCRs and HLA-C alleles having the fewest. In vitro tests confirmed that a few of the cytomegalovirus-associated TCR beta chains recognize cytomegalovirus antigens. Linkage disequilibrium might explain the correlated functional status among segregating V segments, but an unknown experimental factor could not be ruled out. Some 15 rarely observed V segments, including chromosome 9 orphons, were excluded from the earlier analysis of approximately 600 of the donors because counts were too low. A later analysis associated 16,951 TCR beta sequences with specific HLA alleles at a false discovery rate of 0.05. A further reported finding was that TCR beta sequences accurately predicted the HLA-A and HLA-B alleles for most subjects in the first cohort. The cohort was sequenced for TCR beta chains only, and without alpha or paired-chain data the features that could be detected were limited. The sequencing pipeline was judged likely to have produced a cluster of highly shared sequence variants as a technical artifact. CMV serostatus was the only immune exposure information available for the cohort. Sequencing depth was assumed to be roughly uniform across donors in the presence/absence analyses, though that assumption may not hold. Because HLA typing was unavailable for some donors at each locus, only the typed subset was used in association tests. Compared with equally common non-associated chains, HLA-associated TCR beta chains in a later analysis were more clonally expanded and had lower generation probabilities. V-gene and J-gene trimming of TCR beta chains was associated with a missense DCLRE1C variant in a later genetic analysis, and the association was replicated in an independent cohort. Most CMV-associated TCR beta chains appeared to be HLA-restricted in a later analysis, and the HLA associations seemed to be driven largely by CMV exposure.

The sequence joins TRBV5-1 to TRBJ1-1, and 10 junction bases match TRBD1. The sample consisted of PBMCs. The sequence derives from a male donor in good health and CMV-seronegative. The bases read TGCGCCAGCAGCTTAGGGACAGGGGTGACTGAAGCTTTCTTT. Protein translation: CASSLGTGVTEAFF.